This T cell receptor (beta chain) was identified during a study of T cell responses to AZD1222 COVID-19 vaccine. Here immunoSEQ multiplex PCR was the method, and the copy in TCRdb shows in-frame clones only, minus some. This sample has about 150,000 clones, with about nine tenths found just once. Germline trimming cut 5 bases from V and 4 bases from J; bases unmatched to any gene: 6. The V gene's germline CDR1 is MDHEN and CDR2 SYDVKM. The CDR3 loop spans 15 amino acids. General study findings and limits: Epitopes outside B.1.351 and B.1.1.7 mutated regions reportedly drew nearly half of spike TCRs. Donor demographics were predominantly white British with a female majority; clonal diversity may be underestimated. Baseline seropositives among AZD1222 recipients totaled only five to seven.

About this clone itself: Its antigen remains unidentified.

Pooling was applied to second doses at about 4 or about 12 weeks. Here the sequenced sample was peripheral blood, taken 28 days after the second AZD1222 dose. This clonotype was obtained from an adult who received the AZD1222 COVID-19 vaccine. The chain carries TRBV28 and TRBJ1-2; 11 nucleotides align to TRBD1. DNA for the CDR3: TGTGCCAGCAGTCCCCGGACAGGGGGCATCTATGGCTACACCTTC. Translating gives CASSPRTGGIYGYTF.